This T cell receptor (beta chain) stems from a study of T cell repertoires in cytomegalovirus infection. Study-wide background: CMV epitopes used comprised recently identified HLA-C-restricted ones and well-studied HLA-B-restricted ones.

Germline CDR1 MDHEN, CDR2 SYDVKM. The CDR3 runs 10 residues. V lost 3 bases and J 6 bases, leaving 2 bases between the germline ends. TCRdb passed the reads through MiXCR, listing each CDR3 protein once. Of hundreds of thousands of distinct CDR3 sequences listed, about 42% are singletons. This clonotype was found once. Its antigen remains unidentified. Findings and limits, study-wide: What dominated the ex vivo response were HLA-C-restricted CMV-specific TCR beta clonotypes.

The origin of this receptor is a human donor in good health (CMV status not recorded). Some clones in this sample may be carry-over from other donors' samples. The chain links TRBV28 to TRBJ1-2, with D hard to call. The sample in question was cultured PBMCs, obtained from culture after CMV antigen stimulation. The CDR3 reads CASSFNGYTF. CDR3 in DNA: TGTGCCAGCAGTTTTAATGGCTACACCTTC.